This TCR beta chain was identified in a study of blood T cell repertoires in COVID-19. The overall study: The origin of the acute and convalescent COVID-19 samples was the United States, Italy and Spain. The cDNA or gDNA used as material had been derived from T cells, B-cell-depleted T cells, or PBMCs.

Original processing notes: Using reference gene primer amplification, nucleated cell counts were estimated. Libraries were prepared by immunoSEQ multiplex PCR; TCRdb keeps only in-frame clonotypes and omits some of them. V and J calls and clone size are given by that table; D and trimming were obtained from the DNA. The sample has 200,000 to 250,000 clones, around 88% seen once. Seattle researchers signed up patients amid active infection and tracked them longitudinally. Sample: peripheral blood. The source is an elderly woman with COVID-19, enrolled during active disease.

The CDR3 protein is CASSYGGLVITEQFF. CDR3 nucleotide sequence: TGTGCCAGCAGTTATGGGGGACTAGTAATCACTGAGCAGTTCTTC. The chain employs TRBV6-6 and TRBJ2-1; 8 bases fit TRBD2. Germline CDR1 is MNHNY and CDR2 is SVGAGI (reference sequence). Trimming at V came to 3 bases and at J to 9 bases, leaving 10 bases not matched to a gene. This CDR3 has 15 amino acids.